What follows are 32 T cell receptor beta chains derived from one specimen sequenced in a study of beta chain features in type 1 diabetes. What was sequenced were expressed TCRB transcripts, since all of the isolated RNA had been reverse transcribed. Clones were read by immunoSEQ multiplex PCR, and TCRdb kept only the in-frame ones, dropping some. This sample has over 500,000 clones, with roughly a sixth found just once. The sequenced sample consisted of naive CD4+ T cells from blood. All receptors come from a man younger than 30 in good health.

The gene calls are TRBV6-5 and TRBJ2-6, with 8 bases fitting TRBD1. This CDR3 has 15 residues. The germline V gene encodes CDR1 MNHEY and CDR2 SVGAGI. V dropped 7 bases and J dropped 5; count of bases not matched to a gene: 7. DNA for the CDR3: TGTGCCAGCACCCCGGACAGGGTGAGGGCCAACGTCCTGACTTTC. As protein: CASTPDRVRANVLTF.

In regard to this clone: Other nucleotide sequences from this sample produce the same CDR3. This chain joins TRBV30 and TRBJ1-1, with a possible D match to TRBD1 (6 bases). CDR1 is GTSNPN and CDR2 is SVGIG in the germline V gene (reference sequence). This CDR3 has 12 amino acids. Trimming removed 3 bases at V and 5 bases at J, with 10 bases between. The CDR3 sequence is CAWSRGGTEAFF. The CDR3 DNA is TGTGCCTGGAGCAGGGGAGGAACTGAAGCTTTCTTT.

The rearrangement uses TRBV9 and TRBJ2-5; the D gene is possibly TRBD1 (5 bases). This CDR3 is 16 amino acids long. Trimming took 0 bases from V and 1 from J, leaving 13 bases between them. The germline CDR1 and CDR2 sequences are SGDLS and YYNGEE. The CDR3 DNA sequence: TGTGCCAGCAGCGTAGCAAAAGGACATCTCCAAGAGACCCAGTACTTC. Translated: CASSVAKGHLQETQYF.

The V gene is TRBV14, the J gene TRBJ2-2; D might be TRBD2 (6 bases). CDR1 and CDR2 from the germline V gene are SGHDN and FVKESK. The CDR3 spans 14 residues. V shed 10 bases and J shed 2 bases, with 14 bases lying between them. The CDR3 nucleotides are TGTGCCACCGCAACGGGACTCAACACCGGGGAGCTGTTTTTT. Translated, it gives CATATGLNTGELFF.

The chain has TRBV15 and TRBJ2-1; possibly TRBD1 for D (5 bases). Germline CDR1 is LNHNV and CDR2 is YYDKDF (reference sequence). Trimming removed 5 bases at V and 9 bases at J, with 17 bases between. This CDR3 comprises 14 residues. DNA for the CDR3: TGTGCCACCAGCGACCGCCCAGGGTCTACTGAGCAGTTCTTC. Amino acid sequence: CATSDRPGSTEQFF.

The J gene is TRBJ2-1, the V gene TRBV10-3; D remains ambiguous. Germline values: CDR1 ENHRY, CDR2 SYGVKD. This CDR3 has 15 amino acids. Trimming cost V 6 bases and J 3 bases, with 15 bases left between them. The CDR3 spells CAIRGQDTFYNEQFF. Here the CDR3 DNA reads TGTGCCATCAGGGGTCAAGATACTTTCTACAATGAGCAGTTCTTC.

There are a few counts of this clone. The chain employs TRBV7-9 and TRBJ2-7; D is unresolved. CDR3 length: 14 residues. V lost 0 bases and J lost 2, with 8 bases in between. Germline V CDR1 and CDR2: SEHNR, FQNEAQ (reference sequence). Written as DNA, the CDR3 is TGTGCCAGCAGCTTAGCAGGGCAGGCCTACGAGCAGTACTTC. Its translation is CASSLAGQAYEQYF.

In its sample, this clone was seen a few times. This chain connects TRBV10-3 to TRBJ2-3; TRBD2 matches at 9 bases. This CDR3 is built from 16 residues. V dropped 1 base and J dropped 8; count of bases not matched to a gene: 10. Germline V CDR1 and CDR2: ENHRY, SYGVKD. CDR3 sequence (DNA): TGTGCCATCAGTGAGTTGCGGGAGGGCCGGGAGTCTACGCAGTATTTT. Protein: CAISELREGRESTQYF.

CDR3 residues: CASSPRTGRLRSGANVLTF. For the CDR3, the DNA is TGTGCCAGCAGCCCCCGGACAGGTCGCCTACGTTCTGGGGCCAACGTCCTGACTTTC. The chain links TRBV14 to TRBJ2-6; 7 nucleotides align to TRBD1. V was pared by 4 bases and J by 1 base, with 13 bases of the junction left unmatched. The CDR3 spans 19 residues. Germline V gene sequence: CDR1 SGHDN, CDR2 FVKESK.

The genes are TRBV7-3 and TRBJ1-4, with 7 bases fitting TRBD1. Trimming cost V 1 base and J 7 bases; bases outside gene matches: 6. This CDR3 comprises 15 residues. Germline values: CDR1 SGHTA, CDR2 FQGTGA. The CDR3 loop reads CASSLRGGSGEKLFF. CDR3 in DNA: TGTGCCAGCAGCTTAAGAGGGGGCTCTGGTGAAAAACTGTTTTTT.

This sequence joins TRBV5-1 and TRBJ1-1; D not resolved. There are 15 residues in the CDR3. V was pared by 0 bases and J by 0 bases, with 9 bases between. The germline V gene has CDR1 SGHRS and CDR2 YFSETQ. In nucleotides, the CDR3 is TGCGCCAGCAGCTTGGCTCAGCGGGTGAACACTGAAGCTTTCTTT. It encodes CASSLAQRVNTEAFF.

This clone has only a few counts. V gene TRBV10-3 combines with J gene TRBJ1-5; 10 nucleotides match TRBD1. V lost 1 base and J lost 5; bases outside the gene matches: 2. Germline V gene data show CDR1 as ENHRY and CDR2 as SYGVKD. The CDR3 runs to 15 residues. CDR3 sequence: CAISEFGQGDQPQHF. The CDR3 bases are TGTGCCATCAGTGAGTTCGGACAGGGGGATCAGCCCCAGCATTTT.

This clone was counted only a few times. The V call is TRBV4-3, the J call TRBJ2-3, with 14 bases fitting TRBD2. J gave up 6 bases and V 8 bases, and 10 bases lay outside the gene matches. The CDR3 consists of 16 residues. Germline-derived CDR1 and CDR2 are LGHNA and YSLEER. DNA for the CDR3: TGCGCCAGCTCCAGAGGTTGGACTAGCGGGGGGGATACGCAGTATTTT. This codes for CASSRGWTSGGDTQYF.

The chain carries TRBV5-1 and TRBJ2-4, with 8 bases that match TRBD1. V was clipped by 3 bases and J by 8 bases; unmatched bases: 4. This CDR3 contains 13 residues. Per germline, CDR1 SGHRS and CDR2 YFSETQ. The CDR3 bases are TGCGCCAGCAGCTCTCCAGGGGGCGACATTCAGTACTTC. It yields the protein CASSSPGGDIQYF.

The chain is built from TRBV27 and TRBJ2-7; tentative D call: TRBD1 (6 bases). CDR1 is MNHEY, CDR2 SMNVEV, per germline (reference sequence). The CDR3 is made up of 16 amino acids. Trimming took off 3 bases at V and 5 bases at J, with 20 bases between the two ends. The CDR3: CASSFLRDKKIHEQYF. CDR3 bases: TGTGCCAGCAGTTTCTTAAGGGACAAAAAGATCCACGAGCAGTACTTC.

The V call is TRBV27, the J call TRBJ2-1; 9 bases are a match to TRBD1. Unmatched junction bases numbered 7, after V lost 6 bases and J lost 4 bases. Germline values: CDR1 MNHEY, CDR2 SMNVEV (reference sequence). The CDR3 is 15 residues long. The chain's CDR3 is CASSRPGTGYNEQFF. CDR3 nucleotides: TGTGCCAGCAGCCGACCCGGGACAGGGTACAATGAGCAGTTCTTC.

This clone has just a few counts. The chain couples TRBV6-6 to TRBJ1-5, with 7 nucleotides matching TRBD1. J lost 1 base, V lost 5 bases, and 2 bases had no gene match. The CDR3 runs to 14 residues. From germline, CDR1 is MNHNY and CDR2 SVGAGI (reference sequence). In DNA, the CDR3 is TGTGCCAGCAGTGACAGGGCGAGCAATCAGCCCCAGCATTTT. It yields the protein CASSDRASNQPQHF.

This clone appeared many times. V and J are TRBV30 and TRBJ1-6, with unresolved D. The V gene lost 6 bases and the J gene lost 8 bases, with 17 bases spanning the gap. This CDR3 has 14 residues. CDR1 GTSNPN and CDR2 SVGIG come from the germline V gene (reference sequence). DNA for the CDR3: TGTGCCTGCCTTTACCCGAGGCCCTATTCACCCCTCCACTTT. Translating it yields CACLYPRPYSPLHF.

This sequence joins TRBV7-2 and TRBJ2-5; 9 bases align to TRBD1. V lost 4 bases, J lost 6 bases, and 3 bases stayed unmatched. Germline V lookup: CDR1 SGHTA, CDR2 FQGNSA. There are 13 residues in the CDR3. The CDR3 reads CASSSGQGQTQYF. The CDR3 coding sequence is TGTGCCAGCAGCTCAGGACAGGGGCAGACCCAGTACTTC.

The chain links TRBV28 to TRBJ2-3; TRBD2 agrees at 8 bases. The CDR3 has 13 residues. Germline V gene lookup returns CDR1 MDHEN and CDR2 SYDVKM. The V and J ends lost 10 bases and 4 bases, in that order; junction bases with no gene match: 7. The CDR3: CATLRGDADTQYF. The DNA for the CDR3 is TGTGCCACCCTGCGGGGGGACGCAGATACGCAGTATTTT.

This rearrangement joins TRBV9 to TRBJ1-3; 8 bases match TRBD1. V shed 0 bases, J shed 0 bases, and the junction held 5 bases outside the gene matches. The CDR3 has 17 residues. Germline CDR1 is SGDLS and CDR2 is YYNGEE. The CDR3 sequence: CASSVVVGTGSGNTIYF. DNA for the CDR3: TGTGCCAGCAGCGTAGTTGTCGGGACAGGCTCTGGAAACACCATATATTTT. Filled out from reference TRBV9 and TRBJ1-3, the complete variable domain reads DSGVTQTPKHLITATGQRVTLRCSPRSGDLSVYWYQQSLDQGLQFLIQYYNGEERAKGNILERFSAQQFPDLHSELNLSSLELGDSALYFCASSVVVGTGSGNTIYFGEGSWLTVV.

This rearrangement joins TRBV27 to TRBJ1-1; a possible D gene is TRBD1 (5 bases). The CDR3 has 15 residues. The germline V gene encodes CDR1 MNHEY and CDR2 SMNVEV (reference sequence). The V and J ends lost 1 base and 4 bases respectively, with 13 bases between them. CDR3 DNA sequence: TGTGCCAGCAGTTTATTCCGGGACCGCCCCACTGAAGCTTTCTTT. It encodes CASSLFRDRPTEAFF.

The chain joins TRBV11-3 to TRBJ2-1, with 7 bases lining up with TRBD2. J gave up 0 bases and V 5 bases, and 13 bases lay outside the gene matches. The CDR3 loop spans 18 amino acids. Germline V gene data show CDR1 as SGHNT and CDR2 as YENEEA. Here the CDR3 reads CASSPLLSSGSSYNEQFF. The CDR3 nucleotides are TGTGCCAGCAGCCCCCTCCTTTCTAGCGGTAGCTCCTACAATGAGCAGTTCTTC.

The V and J genes are TRBV9 and TRBJ1-1; tentatively, D is TRBD1 (5 bases). Per the germline V gene, CDR1 is SGDLS and CDR2 is YYNGEE. V was shortened by 3 bases and J by 7 bases, with 16 bases between the two germline ends. The CDR3 has 14 amino acids. CDR3 bases: TGTGCCAGCAGCGCCCTGACAGCGACCTTTGAAGCTTTCTTT. This translates into CASSALTATFEAFF.

The chain couples TRBV18 to TRBJ1-1, with D perhaps matching TRBD1 (5 bases). This CDR3 is built from 13 residues. V gave up 2 bases and J gave up 5 bases, with 9 bases separating them. CDR1 is KGHSH, CDR2 LQKENI, per germline. The CDR3 here is CASSPVRQTEAFF. The CDR3 DNA sequence: TGTGCCAGCTCACCAGTCAGACAGACTGAAGCTTTCTTT. Looking up the rest from reference TRBV18 and TRBJ1-1 gives the full variable domain: NAGVMQNPRHLVRRRGQEARLRCSPMKGHSHVYWYRQLPEEGLKFMVYLQKENIIDESGMPKERFSAEFPKEGPSILRIQQVVRGDSAAYFCASSPVRQTEAFFGQGTRLTVV.

The chain combines TRBV7-2 with TRBJ1-1; D uncertain. The CDR3 runs 14 residues. CDR1 and CDR2 (germline): SGHTA, FQGNSA. The V and J ends lost 0 bases and 1 base respectively, with 6 bases between them. CDR3 loop: CASSLATENTEAFF. The CDR3 DNA reads TGTGCCAGCAGCTTAGCTACAGAGAACACTGAAGCTTTCTTT.

V and J are TRBV10-3 and TRBJ2-7; a possible D gene is TRBD2 (7 bases). The CDR3 is 14 amino acids. V was trimmed by 3 bases and J by 2 bases, leaving 11 bases between them. The germline V gene encodes CDR1 ENHRY and CDR2 SYGVKD. The CDR3 spells CAISDSGGAYEQYF. The DNA for the CDR3 is TGTGCCATCAGTGATTCGGGGGGCGCCTACGAGCAGTACTTC.

Only a few counts were recorded for this clone. The chain links TRBV9 to TRBJ2-3; TRBD2 agrees at 8 bases. The length of the CDR3 is 14 residues. V was clipped by 6 bases and J by 4 bases; unmatched bases: 7. The V gene's germline CDR1 is SGDLS and CDR2 YYNGEE. Here the CDR3 DNA reads TGTGCCAGCAATCGGGGGGGCAGCGCAGATACGCAGTATTTT. It translates to CASNRGGSADTQYF.

The V call is TRBV10-3, the J call TRBJ2-6; 7 bases align to TRBD1. Germline CDR1 reads ENHRY; CDR2 reads SYGVKD. The CDR3 has 15 residues. The trim removed 2 bases at V and 2 bases at J, leaving 0 bases unmatched. In nucleotides, the CDR3 is TGTGCCATCAGTGAGACAGGGGCTGGGGCCAACGTCCTGACTTTC. Translated: CAISETGAGANVLTF.

The genes are TRBV29-1 and TRBJ2-5; D is unresolved. From germline, CDR1 is SQVTM and CDR2 ANQGSEA. This CDR3 is 14 amino acids long. Trimming pared 4 bases from V and 4 bases from J, leaving 16 bases between. The CDR3 nucleotides are TGCAGCGTTGCCCACCGACTGTTGCGAGAGACCCAGTACTTC. This translates into CSVAHRLLRETQYF.

This clone was counted a single time. The J gene is TRBJ1-2, the V gene TRBV10-3; maybe TRBD1 (5 bases). From germline, CDR1 is ENHRY and CDR2 SYGVKD. CDR3 size: 13 residues. The V end lost 6 bases, the J end lost 6 bases, and 14 bases lay between the germline ends. CDR3 sequence (DNA): TGTGCCATCAGGTCACAGGTTCCGGATGGCTACACCTTC. This translates into CAIRSQVPDGYTF.

The chain uses TRBV4-2 and TRBJ2-7, with D possibly being TRBD1 or TRBD2 (6 bases each). This CDR3 has 16 residues. V was clipped by 4 bases and J by 0 bases, with 16 bases between them. Germline CDR1 reads LGHNA; CDR2 reads YNFKEQ. DNA of the CDR3: TGTGCCAGCAGCCCTCACGGGGGCCCAAGCTCCTACGAGCAGTACTTC. Amino acid sequence: CASSPHGGPSSYEQYF.